This TCR beta chain was sequenced during a study of identifying expanded T cells in peripheral blood. V lost 6 bases and J lost 0, with 12 bases in between. CDR3 length: 15 amino acids. CDR1 MNHEY and CDR2 SVGAGI come from the germline V gene. Libraries were prepared by immunoSEQ multiplex PCR; TCRdb keeps only in-frame clonotypes and omits some of them. The sample has roughly 75,000 clones, 75% to 90% seen once; the top ten hold more than 2.5%. The receptor was derived from a person aged 18-70 years in good health. Specimen: blood. The chain carries TRBV6-5 and TRBJ1-5; D uncertain. In DNA form, the CDR3 reads TGTGCCAGCAGAGGCCGGGCCTATAGCAATCAGCCCCAGCATTTT. Amino acids: CASRGRAYSNQPQHF.